These 26 T cell receptor beta chains share one sample of origin, sequenced in a study of cytomegalovirus exposure and HLA in healthy donors. PCR amplification relied on 60 Vbeta primers (plus 13 Jbeta primers). Sequenced by immunoSEQ multiplex PCR; TCRdb stores in-frame clones only, minus some. The table lists around 150,000 clones. Sequenced input: PBMCs. These receptors originate from a woman aged 55-70 years in good health and CMV-seronegative.

The chain couples TRBV29-1 to TRBJ2-7, with 7 bases lining up with TRBD2. V lost 4 bases to trimming and J lost 1 base; unmatched junction nucleotides: 1. Germline CDR1 reads SQVTM; CDR2 reads ANQGSEA. The CDR3 is made up of 12 amino acids. The CDR3 nucleotides are TGCAGCGTTGTGCGGGGGTCCTACGAGCAGTACTTC. Translation gives CSVVRGSYEQYF.

This rearrangement joins TRBV7-3 to TRBJ2-3; TRBD2 matches 11 bases. The germline V gene has CDR1 SGHTA and CDR2 FQGTGA. The CDR3 is made up of 16 amino acids. Trimming cost V 3 bases and J 5 bases; bases outside gene matches: 7. CDR3 in amino acids: CASSFYASGGIDTQYF. DNA of the CDR3: TGTGCCAGCAGCTTTTACGCTAGCGGGGGGATAGATACGCAGTATTTT.

The rearrangement links TRBV13 to TRBJ2-3; D is perhaps TRBD1 (6 bases). V lost 3 bases and J 5 bases, leaving 15 bases between the germline ends. CDR1 and CDR2 (germline): PRHDT, FYEKMQ (reference sequence). This CDR3 is 15 amino acids long. CDR3 sequence reads: CASSFRQGSRDTQYF. The CDR3 DNA sequence: TGTGCCAGCAGCTTCAGGCAGGGGTCAAGAGATACGCAGTATTTT. Supplemented by reference TRBV13 and TRBJ2-3, the full variable domain reads AAGVIQSPRHLIKEKRETATLKCYPIPRHDTVYWYQQGPGQDPQFLISFYEKMQSDKGSIPDRFSAQQFSDYHSELNMSSLELGDSALYFCASSFRQGSRDTQYFGPGTRLTVL.

This chain uses TRBV29-1 with TRBJ2-3; 8 bases agree with TRBD2. Germline CDR1 is SQVTM and CDR2 is ANQGSEA. J was trimmed by 1 base and V by 3 bases; bases with no gene match: 6. This CDR3 region has 15 residues. The CDR3 DNA is TGCAGCGTTGAGACGCTAGCGGGTGGCACAGATACGCAGTATTTT. Protein sequence: CSVETLAGGTDTQYF.

As to this clone: At one end the junction does not follow the germline gene, possibly because of a read error. V gene TRBV6-6 combines with J gene TRBJ2-1, with 9 bases fitting TRBD1. Germline V gene sequence: CDR1 MNHNY, CDR2 SVGAGI (reference sequence). The CDR3 is 15 amino acids. CDR3 in DNA: TGTGCCAGCACCCTCAGGACAGGGGCGGGGGATGAAGGGGTCTTC. Amino acid sequence: CASTLRTGAGDEGVF.

J is TRBJ1-4 and V is TRBV5-4; weak D call: TRBD1 (6 bases). The germline V gene has CDR1 SGHNT and CDR2 YYREEE (reference sequence). CDR3 length equals 14 residues. V dropped 3 bases and J dropped 8 bases, with 14 bases sitting between them. The CDR3 DNA reads as TGTGCCAGCAGCTCCACGGACAGTGGGGAAAAACTGTTTTTT. Translating gives CASSSTDSGEKLFF.

CDR3 DNA sequence: TGTGCCAGCAGTCAAGGGGGGGGTTTCGGTTCACCCCTCCACTTT. Translating gives CASSQGGGFGSPLHF. The J gene is TRBJ1-6, the V gene TRBV5-6; maybe TRBD1 (6 bases). Germline CDR1 is SGHDT and CDR2 is YYEEEE. V dropped 5 bases and J dropped 9 bases, with 18 bases sitting between them. The CDR3 totals 15 residues.

The chain uses TRBV6-1 and TRBJ1-5; 7 bases fit TRBD1. J was trimmed by 4 bases and V by 7 bases; bases with no gene match: 1. The length of the CDR3 is 12 residues. Looked up from germline, CDR1 is MNHNS and CDR2 is SASEGT. The CDR3 sequence is CASNRGNQPQHF. CDR3 sequence (DNA): TGTGCCAGCAACAGGGGAAATCAGCCCCAGCATTTT.

This sequence joins TRBV2 and TRBJ2-1, with TRBD1 matching 8 bases. The CDR3 totals 16 residues. Losses at the gene ends were 5 bases for V and 0 bases for J; bases not matched to a gene: 6. Per germline, CDR1 SNHLY and CDR2 FYNNEI. The CDR3 nucleotides are TGTGCCAGCAGTCAGGGGGCACTGAGCTCCTACAATGAGCAGTTCTTC. Its translation: CASSQGALSSYNEQFF.

A word on this clone: Different DNA sequences within this sample yield the same CDR3. V is TRBV6-1 and J is TRBJ1-2; TRBD1 aligns across 8 bases. The germline V gene encodes CDR1 MNHNS and CDR2 SASEGT. The junction had 10 bases not matched to a gene; V was cut back by 3 bases and J by 4 bases. This CDR3 is built from 16 residues. CDR3 nucleotides: TGTGCCAGCAGTGAGGCGCGGGTACAGGGGGGCTATGGCTACACCTTC. Its protein is CASSEARVQGGYGYTF.

The J gene is TRBJ2-1, the V gene TRBV30, with 8 bases fitting TRBD2. Germline CDR1 GTSNPN, CDR2 SVGIG (reference sequence). The CDR3 consists of 13 residues. J was trimmed by 9 bases and V by 8 bases; bases with no gene match: 12. CDR3: CARVTAGAGEQFF. The CDR3 region has the DNA TGTGCCCGCGTGACAGCGGGGGCGGGTGAGCAGTTCTTC.

J is TRBJ2-5 and V is TRBV6-1; 7 nucleotides align to TRBD1. V was pared by 6 bases and J by 4 bases, with 8 bases of the junction left unmatched. Germline assignment: CDR1 MNHNS and CDR2 SASEGT. The CDR3 loop spans 14 amino acids. CDR3 sequence (DNA): TGTGCCAGCAGCGAACGGGACAGTTTAGAGACCCAGTACTTC. This encodes CASSERDSLETQYF.

The V and J genes are TRBV5-8 and TRBJ2-3; 8 nucleotides agree with TRBD2. The CDR3 is 18 amino acids. Germline values: CDR1 SGHTS, CDR2 YDEGEE. J was trimmed by 2 bases and V by 0 bases; bases with no gene match: 11. The CDR3 bases are TGTGCCAGCAGCTTGGGGGTTGAAGCGGGAGCTTCCACAGATACGCAGTATTTT. Its translation: CASSLGVEAGASTDTQYF.

In the case of this clone: One junction end does not reproduce the germline sequence, and a read error may be involved. The chain uses TRBV27 and TRBJ1-2, with a weak D call TRBD1 (6 bases). Germline CDR1 and CDR2: MNHEY and SMNVEV (reference sequence). The CDR3 spans 13 residues. The CDR3 reads CATLGGLGYRYTF. The CDR3 region has the DNA TGTGCCACCCTGGGGGGGCTGGGCTATCGCTACACCTTC.

The CDR3 loop reads CASSLAGTGPYEQYF. CDR3 nucleotide sequence: TGTGCCAGCAGCTTAGCGGGGACAGGCCCCTACGAGCAGTACTTC. The V gene is TRBV7-9, the J gene TRBJ2-7, with 8 bases lining up with TRBD1. Germline CDR1 SEHNR, CDR2 FQNEAQ (reference sequence). The CDR3 runs to 15 residues. Trimming at V came to 0 bases and at J to 2 bases, leaving 3 bases not matched to a gene.

As concerns this clone: One end of the junction does not line up with germline, which may come from a read error. The chain carries TRBV19 and TRBJ1-6; D ambiguous. Germline V gene lookup returns CDR1 LNHDA and CDR2 SQIVND (reference sequence). This CDR3 spans 14 amino acids. The CDR3 region has the DNA TGTGCCAGTAGCCGGGTCCCCTCTAATTCGCCCCTCCACTTT. Translated, it gives CASSRVPSNSPLHF.

Details on this clone: Other DNA sequences in this sample translate to the same CDR3. This rearrangement joins TRBV5-1 to TRBJ2-5; 9 nucleotides match TRBD1. Trimming cost V 4 bases and J 2 bases; bases outside gene matches: 3. The CDR3 contains 14 residues. Per germline, CDR1 SGHRS and CDR2 YFSETQ. CDR3 region: CASSPGTGQETQYF. In DNA form, the CDR3 reads TGCGCCAGCAGCCCCGGGACAGGGCAAGAGACCCAGTACTTC.

The chain joins TRBV6-5 to TRBJ1-2; 7 bases are a match to TRBD1. Germline CDR1 MNHEY, CDR2 SVGAGI. With 2 bases clipped from V and 8 bases from J, the junction kept 8 bases outside the gene matches. This CDR3 region has 14 residues. The CDR3: CASSYAGQVGGYTF. DNA for the CDR3: TGTGCCAGCAGTTACGCCGGACAGGTGGGCGGCTACACCTTC.

The rearrangement joins TRBV5-1 to TRBJ2-1; the D gene is possibly TRBD1 (6 bases). CDR1 and CDR2 (germline): SGHRS, YFSETQ. This CDR3 spans 12 amino acids. V lost 2 bases, J lost 10 bases, and 10 bases lay in between. The CDR3 loop is CASSFDRREQFF. As DNA, the CDR3 is TGCGCCAGCAGCTTCGACAGGAGGGAGCAGTTCTTC.

The chain couples TRBV2 to TRBJ1-1, with D possibly matching TRBD1 (5 bases). Germline lookup yields CDR1 SNHLY and CDR2 FYNNEI. The CDR3 totals 12 residues. Trimming pared 7 bases from V and 7 bases from J, leaving 13 bases between. Here the CDR3 reads CASTLGQGEAFF. The CDR3 nucleotides are TGTGCCAGCACCCTGGGGCAGGGTGAAGCTTTCTTT.

This chain joins TRBV7-8 and TRBJ2-5, with 11 bases lining up with TRBD2. Germline CDR1 reads SGHVS; CDR2 reads FQNEAQ. CDR3 length equals 14 residues. Trimming cost V 1 base and J 12 bases; bases outside gene matches: 7. The CDR3 region is CASSLGASGGTEYF. CDR3 nucleotide sequence: TGTGCCAGCAGCTTAGGTGCTAGCGGGGGGACAGAGTACTTC.

The CDR3 reads CASSPRGELFF. CDR3 nucleotides: TGTGCCAGCAGCCCCCGCGGGGAGCTGTTTTTT. The chain links TRBV7-9 to TRBJ2-2; D is unresolved. V shed 5 bases and J shed 7 bases, with 5 bases lying between them. Germline V gives CDR1 SEHNR, CDR2 FQNEAQ (reference sequence). The CDR3 consists of 11 residues.

The rearrangement links TRBV5-1 to TRBJ2-3, with D perhaps TRBD1 (6 bases). The length of the CDR3 is 12 residues. The V end lost 4 bases, the J end lost 6 bases, and 9 bases lay between the germline ends. CDR1 is SGHRS, CDR2 YFSETQ, per germline. The CDR3: CASSTQGDTQYF. CDR3 bases: TGCGCCAGCAGCACACAGGGTGATACGCAGTATTTT. Supplemented by reference TRBV5-1 and TRBJ2-3, the full variable domain reads KAGVTQTPRYLIKTRGQQVTLSCSPISGHRSVSWYQQTPGQGLQFLFEYFSETQRNKGNFPGRFSGRQFSNSRSEMNVSTLELGDSALYLCASSTQGDTQYFGPGTRLTVL.

The chain has TRBV6-5 and TRBJ2-7; D remains unclear. V was shortened by 0 bases and J by 3 bases, with 9 bases between the two germline ends. CDR1 is MNHEY and CDR2 is SVGAGI in the germline V gene. The CDR3 is made up of 14 amino acids. This CDR3 reads CASSYSNGDYEQYF. The CDR3 DNA reads TGTGCCAGCAGTTACTCGAACGGTGACTACGAGCAGTACTTC.

The V and J genes are TRBV2 and TRBJ2-1; 9 bases line up with TRBD2. CDR1 and CDR2 from the germline V gene are SNHLY and FYNNEI. V lost 6 bases and J lost 0; bases outside the gene matches: 9. The CDR3 has 17 residues. CDR3 amino acids: CASSGGLARSSYNEQFF. In DNA, the CDR3 is TGTGCCAGCAGCGGCGGACTAGCGCGAAGCTCCTACAATGAGCAGTTCTTC.

This chain links TRBV5-4 with TRBJ2-7; 7 nucleotides line up with TRBD2. This CDR3 region has 15 residues. The junction had 8 bases not matched to a gene; V was cut back by 0 bases and J by 5 bases. The germline V gene has CDR1 SGHNT and CDR2 YYREEE (reference sequence). CDR3 DNA: TGTGCCAGCAGCTTGGCCTCGGGGGGTTTCCACGAGCAGTACTTC. Protein: CASSLASGGFHEQYF.